The source of this T cell receptor (beta chain) is a study of T cells in narcolepsy (dated by TCRdb to 2016 to 2019). In the study overall: Healthy control donors were enrolled in the study alongside patients who had narcolepsy type 1 or type 2 (NT1, NT2). The study used TCR Vbeta sequencing to track clonotypes in blood and CSF while looking for autoreactive T cells in narcolepsy patients that target self-antigens of hypocretin neurons (hypocretin, TRIB2). General findings and caveats noted by the study authors: According to the report, autoreactive clonotypes were detected serially in the blood of the same patients and of different patients, but not in healthy controls. Numbers of sequenced blood memory CD4+ clonotypes were comparable, with averages of some 40,000 in patients and roughly 33,000 in controls. Plots that compared CSF and blood CD4+ T cell clonotypes from the same patient highlighted HCRT-specific and TRIB2-specific autoreactive clonotypes. Certain blood memory CD4+ repertoires from patients and controls had no sequences that matched autoreactive T cell clones.

To prepare the library, the immunoSEQ multiplex PCR assay was applied. What TCRdb holds here is the immuneACCESS table cut down to in-frame rearrangements. Part of the clones is not present; checked against another copy, under half of the missing clones reflect an unresolved V gene, and the others are unexplained. The sample table lists 35,000 to 40,000 clones, over 75% of them with a count of one. The top ten hold about 1.6% of the sample. Spanning cysteine to phenylalanine, the CDR3 consists of 17 amino acids. CDR3 DNA is the only sequence kept; it has 51 bases, read in frame from the first base. V drops 1 base and J drops 0 bases, leaving 13 bases in between. CDR1 and CDR2 (LGHNA, YNFKEQ) derive from the germline V gene. For TCR Vbeta sequencing, memory CD4+ T cells were sorted ex vivo from the peripheral blood of both healthy controls and narcolepsy patients. Regarding this clone: Its recognized antigen is unknown. Qualities for individual bases were not recorded, and no much larger clone is one base off.

The TCR was taken from a human donor with narcolepsy. The material sequenced was CD45RA- memory CD4+ T cells from PBMCs. The cell subset or site label here, explained by the study, means: memory T cells sorted ex vivo from peripheral blood. The sequence links TRBV4-2 to TRBJ1-5; a tentative D call is TRBD1 (5 bases match). The DNA sequence reads TGTGCCAGCAGCCAAGGGGTAGGACAACTTAGCAATCAGCCCCAGCATTTT. Its protein is CASSQGVGQLSNQPQHF.